The rows below give T cell receptor beta chains drawn from one sample of a study of cytomegalovirus exposure and HLA in healthy donors. Assay used: immunoSEQ multiplex PCR; TCRdb lists only in-frame clones, some missing. In all, the sample yields over 120,000 clones. The sample consisted of PBMCs. Receptor source: a male donor in good health and CMV-seronegative. Both conserved end residues are part of each CDR3. D genes are given only for firm matches.

v_gene: TRBV18; j_gene: TRBJ1-1; d_gene: TRBD1; CDR3nt: TGTGCCAGCTCACCAACGGGAGCCCCGGGACAGGGGGCAACCAAGAACACTGAAGCTTTCTTT; CDR3aa: CASSPTGAPGQGATKNTEAFF
v_gene: TRBV6-5; j_gene: TRBJ2-7; d_gene: .; CDR3nt: TGTGCCAGCAGTTACTCTTCGGGAGCATCTTGGGAGCAGTACTTC; CDR3aa: CASSYSSGASWEQYF
v_gene: TRBV7-8; j_gene: TRBJ2-7; d_gene: .; CDR3nt: TGTGCCAGCAGCCAACGGGATAATTACGAGCAGTACTTC; CDR3aa: CASSQRDNYEQYF
v_gene: TRBV15; j_gene: TRBJ2-3; d_gene: TRBD1; CDR3nt: TGTGCCACCAGCAGAGGACAGGGGACAGATACGCAGTATTTT; CDR3aa: CATSRGQGTDTQYF
v_gene: TRBV6-1; j_gene: TRBJ1-2; d_gene: TRBD1; CDR3nt: TGTGCCAGCAGTGACGACAGGGGGGTCTATGGCTACACCTTC; CDR3aa: CASSDDRGVYGYTF
v_gene: TRBV6-1; j_gene: TRBJ1-6; d_gene: .; CDR3nt: TGTGCCAGCAGCCGACCACAGGGACGTTCACCCCTCCACTTT; CDR3aa: CASSRPQGRSPLHF
v_gene: TRBV7-9; j_gene: TRBJ2-7; d_gene: .; CDR3nt: TGTGCCAGCAGCTTAGTAGGGAGGGAGCAGTACTTC; CDR3aa: CASSLVGREQYF
v_gene: TRBV14; j_gene: TRBJ2-1; d_gene: TRBD2; CDR3nt: TGTGCCAGCAGCCAATATCCCCCGGGACTAGCGGGAGATATGAATGAGCAGTTCTTC; CDR3aa: CASSQYPPGLAGDMNEQFF
v_gene: TRBV5-1; j_gene: TRBJ2-2; d_gene: .; CDR3nt: TGCGCCAGCAGCTTGATGCCACAGGGAAGAGACACCGGGGAGCTGTTTTTT; CDR3aa: CASSLMPQGRDTGELFF
v_gene: TRBV7-3; j_gene: TRBJ2-1; d_gene: .; CDR3nt: TGTGCCAGCAGCTTAAGGGCAGGCAATGAGCAGTTCTTC; CDR3aa: CASSLRAGNEQFF
v_gene: TRBV5-1; j_gene: TRBJ2-2; d_gene: TRBD1; CDR3nt: TGCGCCAGCAGCTTTCCCGGACAGGGGGCCTCGAACACCGGGGAGCTGTTTTTT; CDR3aa: CASSFPGQGASNTGELFF
v_gene: TRBV30; j_gene: TRBJ1-3; d_gene: .; CDR3nt: TGTGCCCGTCGGGGGGGGCCTGGAAACACCATATATTTT; CDR3aa: CARRGGPGNTIYF
v_gene: TRBV7-8; j_gene: TRBJ1-5; d_gene: .; CDR3nt: TGTGCCAGCAGCTTAGAGGGAGACAATCAGCCCCAGCATTTT; CDR3aa: CASSLEGDNQPQHF
v_gene: TRBV29-1; j_gene: TRBJ2-7; d_gene: TRBD2; CDR3nt: TGCAGCGTTGAAGATCTGACTAGCGGGCGCCAAGGGGGCGAGCAGTACTTC; CDR3aa: CSVEDLTSGRQGGEQYF
v_gene: TRBV5-1; j_gene: TRBJ2-2; d_gene: TRBD2; CDR3nt: TGCGCCAGCACACGGATGGGACTAGCGGGGCTCGGGAACACCGGGGAGCTGTTTTTT; CDR3aa: CASTRMGLAGLGNTGELFF
v_gene: TRBV19; j_gene: TRBJ1-6; d_gene: .; CDR3nt: TGTGCCAGTAACCAGGATTATTCACCCCTCCACTTT; CDR3aa: CASNQDYSPLHF
v_gene: TRBV7-2; j_gene: TRBJ2-5; d_gene: .; CDR3nt: TGTGCCAGCAGCCGGGCTGGGGCCCAAGAGACCCAGTACTTC; CDR3aa: CASSRAGAQETQYF
v_gene: TRBV5-1; j_gene: TRBJ2-2; d_gene: TRBD1; CDR3nt: TGCGCCAGCAGCTTGGGGACAGGGACGAACACCGGGGAGCTGTTTTTT; CDR3aa: CASSLGTGTNTGELFF
v_gene: TRBV6-1; j_gene: TRBJ1-3; d_gene: .; CDR3nt: TGTGCCAGCAGTGAGACAAGTCGAATCTCTGGAAACACCATATATTTT; CDR3aa: CASSETSRISGNTIYF
v_gene: TRBV5-1; j_gene: TRBJ1-2; d_gene: TRBD1; CDR3nt: TGCGCCAGCAGCCCCAAGGGGCAGGGGGCGAACTATGGCTACACCTTC; CDR3aa: CASSPKGQGANYGYTF
v_gene: TRBV4-1; j_gene: TRBJ2-7; d_gene: TRBD2; CDR3nt: TGCGCCAGCAGCCAAGAAAGCGGGAGGGCCGAAAAGCAGTACTTC; CDR3aa: CASSQESGRAEKQYF
v_gene: TRBV5-8; j_gene: TRBJ1-6; d_gene: .; CDR3nt: TGTGCCAGCAGCTTGGGGGGCGGATCCTATAATTCACCCCTCCACTTT; CDR3aa: CASSLGGGSYNSPLHF
v_gene: TRBV6-6; j_gene: TRBJ2-7; d_gene: TRBD2; CDR3nt: TGTGCCAGCAGCCCCCCAGGGCGGGAGTGGAACGAGCAGTACTTC; CDR3aa: CASSPPGREWNEQYF
v_gene: TRBV18; j_gene: TRBJ2-7; d_gene: TRBD2; CDR3nt: TGTGCCAGCTCACCTAGCGGACTAGCGCGAACCATCTACGAGCAGTACTTC; CDR3aa: CASSPSGLARTIYEQYF
v_gene: TRBV7-6; j_gene: TRBJ2-1; d_gene: TRBD2; CDR3nt: TGTGCCAGCAGCTTAGCTGGAGGGAGGGCCGACAATGAGCAGTTCTTC; CDR3aa: CASSLAGGRADNEQFF
v_gene: TRBV29-1; j_gene: TRBJ2-5; d_gene: TRBD2; CDR3nt: TGCAGCGTTCGGACTAGCGGCGGAGGGGAGACCCAGTACTTC; CDR3aa: CSVRTSGGGETQYF
v_gene: TRBV7-8; j_gene: TRBJ2-7; d_gene: .; CDR3nt: TGTGCCAGCAGCTTAGGTCGGGGAACCCTATTAGCCTACGAGCAGTACTTC; CDR3aa: CASSLGRGTLLAYEQYF